The 9 T cell receptor beta chains reported below all come from one sample, sequenced in a study of T cell changes during pregnancy in multiple sclerosis. Repertoires were generated with immunoSEQ multiplex PCR, while TCRdb's copy carries only in-frame clones and drops some. The data contain around 60,000 clones, roughly 95% of them singletons. Sample: CD4+ T cells from peripheral blood mononuclear cells, taken before pregnancy. The receptors here all came from a female donor with multiple sclerosis, enrolled in a pregnancy study.

V is TRBV15 and J is TRBJ2-7; 7 bases map to TRBD2. Germline values: CDR1 LNHNV, CDR2 YYDKDF (reference sequence). V was clipped by 0 bases and J by 6 bases; unmatched bases: 14. The CDR3 is made up of 17 amino acids. For the CDR3, the DNA is TGTGCCACCAGCAGAGATTTATTGGACGGCGGGAGCAGCGAGCAGTACTTC. It codes for CATSRDLLDGGSSEQYF.

The table lists this clone with a count of one. V is TRBV27 and J is TRBJ1-1, with a tentative D call TRBD1 (6 bases). From germline, CDR1 is MNHEY and CDR2 SMNVEV (reference sequence). There are 17 residues in the CDR3. With 5 bases removed from V and 1 base from J, the gap between germline ends came to 20 bases. The CDR3 DNA follows: TGTGCCAGCAGTCGACAGGCGGGCCGGGGGGGGAACACTGAAGCTTTCTTT. This codes for CASSRQAGRGGNTEAFF.

The chain is built from TRBV2 and TRBJ2-7; 9 nucleotides line up with TRBD1. This CDR3 contains 14 residues. Germline trimming cut 7 bases from V and 4 bases from J; bases unmatched to any gene: 8. Germline CDR1 is SNHLY and CDR2 is FYNNEI. The chain's CDR3 is CASTPTGGPYEQYF. The CDR3 bases are TGTGCCAGCACCCCGACAGGGGGTCCATACGAGCAGTACTTC.

This CDR3 reads CASSQKQGASPGNTIYF. CDR3 nucleotides: TGTGCCAGCAGTCAGAAACAGGGGGCGTCCCCAGGAAACACCATATATTTT. This chain connects TRBV6-8 to TRBJ1-3; 9 nucleotides agree with TRBD1. The CDR3 runs to 17 residues. V lost 5 bases, J lost 4 bases, and 12 bases stayed unmatched. Germline CDR1 reads MNHGY; CDR2 reads SAAAGT.

CDR3 sequence (DNA): TGTGCCTACAACGGCGGAGCTTTAGGCACTGAAGCTTTCTTT. The encoded protein is CAYNGGALGTEAFF. J is TRBJ1-1 and V is TRBV5-4; D remains unclear. CDR1 is SGHNT and CDR2 is YYREEE in the germline V gene (reference sequence). CDR3 length: 14 amino acids. Trimming pared 10 bases from V and 4 bases from J, leaving 20 bases between. Drawing the rest from reference TRBV5-4 and TRBJ1-1, the complete variable domain is ETGVTQSPTHLIKTRGQQVTLRCSSQSGHNTVSWYQQALGQGPQFIFQYYREEENGRGNFPPRFSGLQFPNYSSELNVNALELDDSALYLCAYNGGALGTEAFFGQGTRLTVV.

This rearrangement joins TRBV11-2 to TRBJ2-2; TRBD2 matches at 10 bases. The CDR3 contains 17 residues. CDR1 and CDR2 (germline): SGHAT, FQNNGV. Trimming cost V 1 base and J 0 bases; bases outside gene matches: 2. CDR3 in amino acids: CASSLGTSGTNTGELFF. The CDR3 DNA reads as TGTGCCAGCAGCTTAGGAACTAGCGGGACGAACACCGGGGAGCTGTTTTTT.

The chain carries TRBV9 and TRBJ2-5; TRBD2 agrees at 9 bases. V shed 1 base, J shed 5 bases, and the junction held 6 bases outside the gene matches. Germline lookup yields CDR1 SGDLS and CDR2 YYNGEE. The CDR3 length is 15 residues. The DNA of the CDR3 is TGTGCCAGCAGCGTACTAGCGGGGCCGGAGGAGACCCAGTACTTC. Amino acid sequence: CASSVLAGPEETQYF.

This chain links TRBV15 with TRBJ1-2, with 7 positions matching TRBD1. With V trimmed by 0 bases and J by 6 bases, 4 bases remained unmatched. Germline CDR1 is LNHNV and CDR2 is YYDKDF (reference sequence). This CDR3 has 14 residues. CDR3 coding DNA: TGTGCCACCAGCAGAGATACGACAGGGAATGGCTACACCTTC. Amino acid sequence: CATSRDTTGNGYTF.

The rearrangement uses TRBV19 and TRBJ2-1; TRBD2 agrees at 10 bases. V lost 5 bases, J lost 7 bases, and 5 bases stayed unmatched. The CDR3 sequence is 14 residues long. Germline CDR1 reads LNHDA; CDR2 reads SQIVND (reference sequence). In nucleotides, the CDR3 is TGTGCCAGTAGTCCACAACTAGCGGGAAATGAGCAGTTCTTC. This translates into CASSPQLAGNEQFF.